These 3 T cell receptor beta chains originate from one sample sequenced in a study of blood T cells in healthy people across ages. Combining a sample-barcoded 5' primer with a J-beta primer mix, a second PCR ran for roughly 7 to 11 cycles. One entry per CDR3 protein results from TCRdb running MiXCR on the 5' RACE reads. Among about 620,000 distinct CDR3 sequences, around 52% were seen once, and the ten largest hold about 13%. The material sequenced was blood. These receptors all stem from an elderly woman in good health.

The chain is built from TRBV6-5 and TRBJ1-6, with a tentative D call TRBD1 (5 bases). This CDR3 region has 13 residues. The V end lost 5 bases, the J end lost 10 bases, and 12 bases lay between the germline ends. Germline loops: CDR1 MNHEY, CDR2 SVGAGI. The CDR3 DNA reads as TGTGCCAGCAGTGACTGGGGGTCCTCACCCCTCCACTTT. Its protein product is CASSDWGSSPLHF.

Ten or more counts support this clonotype. The chain links TRBV4-1 to TRBJ2-3; D unclear. The germline V gene has CDR1 MGHRA and CDR2 YSYEKL. The CDR3 is made up of 17 amino acids. The ends were cut back, 3 bases at V and 7 bases at J, with 23 bases in the middle. CDR3 coding DNA: TGCGCCAGCAGCCAGGGTATAAGCAGTGACGGGCTGAATACGCAGTATTTT. Translation gives CASSQGISSDGLNTQYF.

V and J are TRBV7-9 and TRBJ1-6; 11 nucleotides line up with TRBD1. The ends lost 4 bases at V and 7 bases at J; junction bases unmatched: 3. Germline values: CDR1 SEHNR, CDR2 FQNEAQ (reference sequence). The length of the CDR3 is 15 residues. DNA for the CDR3: TGTGCCAGCAGCTGGGGACAGGGGGGAAATTCACCCCTCCACTTT. As protein: CASSWGQGGNSPLHF.